The 20 T cell receptor beta chains listed next were all sequenced from one sample in a study of cytomegalovirus exposure and HLA in healthy donors. Primers: 60 Vbeta forward and 13 Jbeta reverse. TCRdb's table, derived via immunoSEQ multiplex PCR, lists solely in-frame clones and lacks some. The sample contains around 190,000 clones, 80% of which appear only once. The specimen was PBMCs. The receptors shown here come from a middle-aged man in good health and CMV-seronegative.

This chain connects TRBV4-3 to TRBJ2-7; 8 nucleotides align to TRBD2. V lost 0 bases and J lost 2; bases outside the gene matches: 3. This CDR3 has 15 amino acids. CDR1 and CDR2 from the germline V gene are LGHNA and YSLEER. As DNA, the CDR3 is TGCGCCAGCAGCCAAGAAATAGCGGGGACCTACGAGCAGTACTTC. Translation: CASSQEIAGTYEQYF.

CDR3 region: CASSHSYEQYF. CDR3 sequence (DNA): TGTGCCAGCAGCCACTCCTACGAGCAGTACTTC. The J gene is TRBJ2-7, the V gene TRBV5-6; D is uncertain. CDR1 and CDR2 (germline): SGHDT, YYEEEE. The CDR3 is 11 residues long. V was clipped by 4 bases and J by 0 bases, with 2 bases between them.

This chain joins TRBV19 and TRBJ1-1; the match to TRBD1 covers 9 bases. The germline V gene has CDR1 LNHDA and CDR2 SQIVND (reference sequence). The trim removed 4 bases at V and 0 bases at J, leaving 3 bases unmatched. CDR3 length equals 15 residues. CDR3 nucleotides: TGTGCCAGTAGTACACAGGGGGCGATGAACACTGAAGCTTTCTTT. It codes for CASSTQGAMNTEAFF.

The chain employs TRBV29-1 and TRBJ2-7, with a possible D match to TRBD1 (8 bases). V was shortened by 0 bases and J by 4 bases, with 22 bases between the two germline ends. The length of the CDR3 is 17 residues. From germline, CDR1 is SQVTM and CDR2 ANQGSEA. In nucleotides, the CDR3 is TGCAGCGTTGAAGAGAGGACAGGGTCGGAGGGGGGGTACGAGCAGTACTTC. It is translated as CSVEERTGSEGGYEQYF.

The chain recombines TRBV19 with TRBJ1-1; the D is unclear. The CDR3 consists of 12 residues. CDR1 and CDR2 (germline): LNHDA, SQIVND (reference sequence). V lost 5 bases and J lost 8, with 12 bases in between. CDR3 loop: CASSATGKEAFF. DNA of the CDR3: TGTGCCAGTAGTGCAACCGGGAAAGAAGCTTTCTTT.

CDR3 sequence reads: CSVEQDYEQYF. DNA of the CDR3: TGCAGCGTGGAACAGGACTACGAGCAGTACTTC. The genes are TRBV29-1 and TRBJ2-7; D is perhaps TRBD1 (5 bases). The CDR3 sequence is 11 residues long. Deletions cut 6 bases from V and 3 bases from J, with 9 bases between. Germline-derived CDR1 and CDR2 are SQVTM and ANQGSEA.

The rearrangement uses TRBV5-1 and TRBJ1-1; 9 bases map to TRBD1. The V gene end was trimmed by 0 bases and the J gene end by 10 bases; junction bases not matched to a gene: 4. This CDR3 is 13 amino acids long. Germline loops: CDR1 SGHRS, CDR2 YFSETQ. The CDR3 reads CASSLELTGGAFF. Written as DNA, the CDR3 is TGCGCCAGCAGCTTGGAGTTGACAGGGGGAGCTTTCTTT.

The CDR3 DNA reads as TGCGCCAGCAGCCACCGGACTAGCGGGAGAAGCGGGGAGCTGTTTTTT. Its translation is CASSHRTSGRSGELFF. This chain joins TRBV4-3 and TRBJ2-2; 13 nucleotides match TRBD2. The V segment lost 3 bases and the J segment 7 bases; nucleotides outside the gene matches: 5. The CDR3 has 16 residues. Germline V gene lookup returns CDR1 LGHNA and CDR2 YSLEER.

The rearrangement uses TRBV4-3 and TRBJ1-1; the match to TRBD1 covers 9 bases. V lost 3 bases to trimming and J lost 0 bases; unmatched junction nucleotides: 2. There are 15 residues in the CDR3. Germline V gene data show CDR1 as LGHNA and CDR2 as YSLEER. The CDR3 here is CASSQDRGLNTEAFF. For the CDR3, the DNA is TGCGCCAGCAGCCAGGACAGGGGATTGAACACTGAAGCTTTCTTT.

V and J are TRBV4-1 and TRBJ2-3, with D possibly matching TRBD1 (5 bases). The CDR3 has 17 residues. Deletions cut 0 bases from V and 0 bases from J, with 13 bases between. The germline gives CDR1 MGHRA, CDR2 YSYEKL. The CDR3 region is CASSQENDWTSTDTQYF. The CDR3 coding sequence is TGCGCCAGCAGCCAAGAGAATGACTGGACAAGCACAGATACGCAGTATTTT.

V and J are TRBV7-2 and TRBJ1-4; D is perhaps TRBD1 (6 bases). Trimming stripped 5 bases from V and 5 bases from J, with 9 bases between. Germline values: CDR1 SGHTA, CDR2 FQGNSA. The CDR3 extends over 13 amino acids. The CDR3 is CASSLGQNEKLFF. CDR3 DNA: TGTGCCAGCAGCCTTGGACAGAATGAAAAACTGTTTTTT.

The rearrangement uses TRBV5-1 and TRBJ1-5; TRBD1 aligns across 7 bases. V was pared by 4 bases and J by 6 bases, with 7 bases of the junction left unmatched. CDR1 is SGHRS and CDR2 is YFSETQ in the germline V gene. This CDR3 is built from 14 residues. In DNA form, the CDR3 reads TGCGCCAGCAGCCCAGGGGGGAACGGTCAGCCCCAGCATTTT. Protein sequence: CASSPGGNGQPQHF.

The chain links TRBV5-1 to TRBJ2-1; 8 bases line up with TRBD2. The CDR3 has 16 residues. V lost 3 bases to trimming and J lost 2 bases; unmatched junction nucleotides: 7. Per germline, CDR1 SGHRS and CDR2 YFSETQ. This chain's CDR3 is CASSSGGGATYNEQFF. CDR3 DNA sequence: TGCGCCAGCAGCTCGGGAGGGGGGGCTACCTACAATGAGCAGTTCTTC.

This clone was counted a few times. The V and J genes are TRBV12-5 and TRBJ2-7; TRBD1 matches at 7 bases. Per the germline V gene, CDR1 is LGHNT and CDR2 is FRNRAP. Trimming removed 5 bases from V and 3 bases from J; junction bases left unmatched: 7. The CDR3 has 14 amino acids. CDR3 nucleotides: TGTGCTAGTGGTCCCGGGGACAGCAGCTACGAGCAGTACTTC. Translation: CASGPGDSSYEQYF. Variable domain in full (rest from reference TRBV12-5 and TRBJ2-7): DARVTQTPRHKVTEMGQEVTMRCQPILGHNTVFWYRQTMMQGLELLAYFRNRAPLDDSGMPKDRFSAEMPDATLATLKIQPSEPRDSAVYFCASGPGDSSYEQYFGPGTRLTVT.

The chain recombines TRBV10-3 with TRBJ1-1; TRBD1 might be the D (5 bases). Germline CDR1 reads ENHRY; CDR2 reads SYGVKD. The ends were cut back, 6 bases at V and 2 bases at J, with 19 bases in the middle. The CDR3 is 16 amino acids. CDR3 bases: TGTGCCATCAGAGCAGGGATTGAGGAGGGCAACACTGAAGCTTTCTTT. Its protein is CAIRAGIEEGNTEAFF.

This chain joins TRBV4-3 and TRBJ2-2; TRBD1 agrees at 8 bases. V gave up 3 bases and J gave up 3 bases; unmatched junction bases: 6. In germline, CDR1 is LGHNA, CDR2 YSLEER. CDR3 length equals 16 residues. CDR3 sequence: CASSQADRGYTGELFF. CDR3 DNA: TGCGCCAGCAGCCAGGCAGACAGGGGATACACCGGGGAGCTGTTTTTT.

The chain couples TRBV29-1 to TRBJ2-3, with D perhaps matching TRBD2 (6 bases). This CDR3 spans 12 amino acids. With 5 bases removed from V and 4 bases from J, the gap between germline ends came to 10 bases. Germline assignment: CDR1 SQVTM and CDR2 ANQGSEA. In DNA form, the CDR3 reads TGCAGCGTTAACCGCGGGGCAGATACGCAGTATTTT. This encodes CSVNRGADTQYF.

J is TRBJ1-4 and V is TRBV7-9, with a possible D match to TRBD1 (5 bases). V was clipped by 5 bases and J by 8 bases, with 15 bases between them. Germline V gives CDR1 SEHNR, CDR2 FQNEAQ (reference sequence). The CDR3 length is 14 residues. CDR3 region: CASSLRVSGEKLFF. The CDR3 coding sequence is TGTGCCAGCAGCCTCAGGGTCTCCGGGGAAAAACTGTTTTTT.

This clone was detected a few times. The rearrangement joins TRBV18 to TRBJ1-1; tentative D call: TRBD1 (5 bases). CDR1 and CDR2 from the germline V gene are KGHSH and LQKENI. Trimming took off 4 bases at V and 5 bases at J, with 14 bases between the two ends. The CDR3 sequence is 14 residues long. The CDR3 bases are TGTGCCAGCTCACGGGGGGAGATGGGGACTGAAGCTTTCTTT. Amino acid sequence: CASSRGEMGTEAFF.

This chain links TRBV2 with TRBJ2-7, with D maybe TRBD2 (5 bases). The V gene's germline CDR1 is SNHLY and CDR2 FYNNEI. V was pared by 8 bases and J by 2 bases, with 10 bases between. The CDR3 extends over 12 amino acids. This CDR3 is CASAPGTYEQYF. The CDR3 nucleotides are TGTGCCAGCGCCCCGGGGACCTACGAGCAGTACTTC.